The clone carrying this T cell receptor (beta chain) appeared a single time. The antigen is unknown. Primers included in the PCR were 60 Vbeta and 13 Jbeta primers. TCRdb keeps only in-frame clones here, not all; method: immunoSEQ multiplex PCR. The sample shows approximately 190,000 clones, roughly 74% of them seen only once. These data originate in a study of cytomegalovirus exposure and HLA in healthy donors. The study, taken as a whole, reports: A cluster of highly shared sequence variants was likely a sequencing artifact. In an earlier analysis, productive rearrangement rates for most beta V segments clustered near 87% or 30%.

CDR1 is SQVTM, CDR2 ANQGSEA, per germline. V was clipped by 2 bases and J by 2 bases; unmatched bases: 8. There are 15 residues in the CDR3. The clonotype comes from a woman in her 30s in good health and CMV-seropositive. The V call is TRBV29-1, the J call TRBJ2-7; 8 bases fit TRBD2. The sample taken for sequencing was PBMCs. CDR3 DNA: TGCAGCGTTGAACGTCGGCGGGGGGCAGCCTACGAGCAGTACTTC. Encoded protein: CSVERRRGAAYEQYF.